This T cell receptor (delta chain) was captured by sequencing in a study of gamma-delta T cells after stem cell transplantation (dated by TCRdb to 2016 to 2018). CDR1 and CDR2 are read off the germline V gene as GEAIGNYY and EKD. From its cysteine to its phenylalanine, the CDR3 spans 22 amino acids. The only DNA kept is the CDR3, 66 bases in frame from the first base. Trimmed from V: 3 bases; trimmed from J: 1 base; junction bases lacking a gene match: 17. Comment on this clone: Its antigen is currently not known. No base-level quality is on record; no much larger clone is a single base apart.

The library relied on RT-PCR. The sequencing machine was an Illumina MiSeq. Identical DNA sequences were merged into single rows after TCRdb reprocessed the public reads with CATT. This sample holds about 3,500 delta-chain clones; around an eighth were observed only once. The ten largest clones take up 2.5% to 3.5% of the sample. The chain was built from TRDV2 and TRDJ3, and TRDD3 matches 10 of the central bases. The sequencing sample was made of gamma-delta T cells. This sequence originates from a human donor. It is not recorded whose cells these are; they may come from a transplant donor. The nucleotide sequence reads TGTGCCTGTGACTCCGTACTGGGGGATTCCTATCCTCGATCCTGGGACACCCGACAGATGTTTTTC. It translates to CACDSVLGDSYPRSWDTRQMFF.